The 7 T cell receptor beta chains listed next were all sequenced from one sample in a study of T cells in localized non-small cell lung cancer. Profiled with immunoSEQ multiplex PCR; TCRdb holds only in-frame clones, not every one. The sample has tens of thousands of clones; around 90% are singletons. This sample comprised peripheral blood, obtained before any cancer treatment. Source of these receptors: a woman aged 40-75 years with stage I squamous cell lung carcinoma.

The rearrangement uses TRBV27 and TRBJ1-2, with TRBD1 as a possible D gene (6 bases). In germline, CDR1 is MNHEY, CDR2 SMNVEV (reference sequence). V was cut by 5 bases and J by 4 bases, with 23 bases left in between. The CDR3 runs 17 residues. DNA for the CDR3: TGTGCCAGCAGTGCTGGTGCCCTACAGGGTTCTAGCTATGGCTACACCTTC. Residues: CASSAGALQGSSYGYTF.

The chain combines TRBV30 with TRBJ1-1, with D hard to call. V shed 0 bases and J shed 7 bases, with 12 bases lying between them. The CDR3 loop spans 13 amino acids. CDR1 is GTSNPN, CDR2 SVGIG, per germline (reference sequence). In DNA form, the CDR3 reads TGTGCCTGGAGTGTAACCCCGCGGGGTGAAGCTTTCTTT. This sequence encodes CAWSVTPRGEAFF. The full variable domain, its missing parts supplied by reference TRBV30 and TRBJ1-1, is SQTIHQWPATLVQPVGSPLSLECTVEGTSNPNLYWYRQAAGRGLQLLFYSVGIGQISSEVPQNLSASRPQDRQFILSSKKLLLSDSGFYLCAWSVTPRGEAFFGQGTRLTVV.

The rearrangement links TRBV7-8 to TRBJ1-2, with D maybe TRBD1 (6 bases). The germline V and J ends were trimmed by 2 bases and 2 bases, with 9 bases remaining between them. This CDR3 has 14 amino acids. Germline V lookup: CDR1 SGHVS, CDR2 FQNEAQ. CDR3 sequence: CASSLTQGNYGYTF. The CDR3 DNA reads as TGTGCCAGCAGCTTAACGCAGGGGAACTATGGCTACACCTTC.

The table lists this clone with a count of one. The chain recombines TRBV10-3 with TRBJ2-2; TRBD1 is a possible D gene (6 bases). Germline CDR1 and CDR2: ENHRY and SYGVKD. The CDR3 runs to 15 residues. Trimming took off 0 bases at V and 4 bases at J, with 9 bases between the two ends. DNA of the CDR3: TGTGCCATCAGTGAGTCAACAGGGATCACCGGGGAGCTGTTTTTT. Translation gives CAISESTGITGELFF.

CDR3 loop: CASAWTSGVGELFF. The CDR3 region has the DNA TGTGCCAGCGCCTGGACTAGCGGGGTCGGGGAGCTGTTTTTT. J is TRBJ2-2 and V is TRBV6-1; 12 positions match TRBD2. The germline V gene encodes CDR1 MNHNS and CDR2 SASEGT. V lost 8 bases to trimming and J lost 7 bases; unmatched junction nucleotides: 5. The CDR3 is 14 amino acids.

This sequence joins TRBV6-1 and TRBJ1-1, with 12 nucleotides matching TRBD1. Germline loops: CDR1 MNHNS, CDR2 SASEGT. This CDR3 is built from 17 residues. Trimming took 2 bases from V and 11 from J; bases not matched to a gene: 15. As DNA, the CDR3 is TGTGCCAGCAGTGAAAACGTCGGGACAGGGGGCTGGTATAAGGCTTTCTTT. It specifies CASSENVGTGGWYKAFF.

The V and J genes are TRBV19 and TRBJ1-5, with TRBD1 matching over 7 bases. Germline V gene lookup returns CDR1 LNHDA and CDR2 SQIVND (reference sequence). Trimming cost V 6 bases and J 0 bases; bases outside gene matches: 5. The CDR3 totals 15 residues. CDR3 residues: CASSLGQNSNQPQHF. DNA for the CDR3: TGTGCCAGTAGCCTGGGACAGAATAGCAATCAGCCCCAGCATTTT.